One sample yielded the 5 T cell receptor beta chains listed below, sequenced in a study of T cells after yellow fever vaccination. One entry per CDR3 protein, called by TCRdb with MiXCR from the 5' RACE reads. The data show roughly 240,000 distinct CDR3 sequences, with 6.5% to 7.5% seen just once and 1.1% held by the top ten. The source material was CD4+ T cells sorted from PBMCs, sampled on the day of the yellow fever booster vaccination. Receptor source: a man aged 25 to 45 who received the YFV17D yellow fever vaccine.

This clonotype occurred a few times. The gene calls are TRBV12-3 or TRBV12-4 and TRBJ1-1; D gene uncertain. V lost 1 base and J 1 base, leaving 10 bases between the germline ends. The CDR3 extends over 15 amino acids. The DNA of the CDR3 is TGTGCCAGCAGTTTAGGTGCCGGTTGGAACACTGAAGCTTTCTTT. Its protein is CASSLGAGWNTEAFF.

The rearrangement uses TRBV7-2 and TRBJ2-3; D gene uncertain. From germline, CDR1 is SGHTA and CDR2 FQGNSA. The CDR3 is 12 residues long. V lost 4 bases, J lost 2 bases, and 4 bases lay in between. CDR3 loop: CASSYATDTQYF. Written as DNA, the CDR3 is TGTGCCAGCAGCTACGCCACAGATACGCAGTATTTT.

The chain carries TRBV29-1 and TRBJ2-1; D might be TRBD2 (6 bases). Trimming cost V 7 bases and J 5 bases, with 12 bases left between them. Germline CDR1 reads SQVTM; CDR2 reads ANQGSEA. CDR3 length: 12 amino acids. In nucleotides, the CDR3 is TGCAGCGCTACCCGACTAGACAATGAGCAGTTCTTC. Translated, it gives CSATRLDNEQFF.

The chain couples TRBV5-1 to TRBJ2-5; unclear D gene. Germline CDR1 and CDR2: SGHRS and YFSETQ. Trimming stripped 0 bases from V and 0 bases from J, with 9 bases between. This CDR3 comprises 15 residues. Here the CDR3 DNA reads TGCGCCAGCAGCTTGGCCCCAAGGGACCAAGAGACCCAGTACTTC. This sequence encodes CASSLAPRDQETQYF.

V is TRBV7-9 and J is TRBJ2-1, with D possibly being TRBD2 (5 bases). Trimming removed 5 bases at V and 4 bases at J, with 15 bases between. The length of the CDR3 is 15 residues. Germline V gene data show CDR1 as SEHNR and CDR2 as FQNEAQ (reference sequence). CDR3 protein: CASSPPGGWYNEQFF. CDR3 DNA: TGTGCCAGCAGCCCACCCGGAGGCTGGTACAATGAGCAGTTCTTC.